This T cell receptor (beta chain) emerged from a study of technical replicates of blood from several donors. Trimming cost V 7 bases and J 0 bases, with 12 bases left between them. The CDR3 is 14 amino acids. Germline assignment: CDR1 SGHRS and CDR2 YFSETQ. Clones were read by immunoSEQ multiplex PCR, and TCRdb kept only the in-frame ones, dropping some. The profile shows more than 45,000 clones, 91% of them singletons. The chain combines TRBV5-1 with TRBJ2-3; D not resolved. Sequenced sample: PBMCs. The source of this sequence is a human donor in good health. Some clones in this sample may be carry-over from other donors' samples. The CDR3 DNA is TGCGCCAGCGGGCTGGATTCTAGCACAGATACGCAGTATTTT. Translating it yields CASGLDSSTDTQYF.